This TCR beta chain was identified in a study of blood T cells in healthy people across ages. Broader study findings: CMV infection status of these donors was not known. Relative to aged donors, long-lived donors carried more naive CD4+ cells and displayed higher diversity.

Together with a sample-barcoded 5' primer, a J-beta primer mix was included in a second PCR lasting about 7 to 12 cycles. TCRdb re-called the 5' RACE reads with MiXCR, one entry per CDR3 protein. The sample lists some 1,800,000 distinct CDR3 sequences, about 39% occurring once. To note about this clonotype: Antigen specificity is unknown.

This receptor was taken from a human donor in good health. Input material: blood.

For the CDR3, the DNA is TGCAGCGTTGAATTGCGGGGGGGCCAAGGAGAGACCCAGTACTTC. Protein sequence: CSVELRGGQGETQYF. V gene TRBV29-1 combines with J gene TRBJ2-5, with 9 bases lining up with TRBD2. The V gene end was trimmed by 2 bases and the J gene end by 4 bases; junction bases not matched to a gene: 8. The CDR3 has 15 residues. Germline-derived CDR1 and CDR2 are SQVTM and ANQGSEA.